This entry lists 11 T cell receptor beta chains sequenced from one sample in a study of blood T cells in healthy people across ages. A J-beta primer mix and a sample-barcoded 5' primer were used in a second PCR of roughly 6 to 11 cycles. TCRdb called the 5' RACE reads again in MiXCR, with one record for every CDR3 protein. The data contain some 1.5 million distinct CDR3 sequences, 28% of them singletons. Sequenced material: blood. These receptors were collected from a woman in her 30s in good health.

The rearrangement uses TRBV6-2 or TRBV6-3 and TRBJ2-1; 7 nucleotides align to TRBD2. This CDR3 spans 15 amino acids. The germline CDR1 and CDR2 sequences are MNHEY and SVGEGT. The ends lost 4 bases at V and 3 bases at J; junction bases unmatched: 6. The CDR3: CASSSPGGNYNEQFF. The CDR3 nucleotides read TGTGCCAGCAGTTCCCCCGGGGGGAACTACAATGAGCAGTTCTTC.

This clonotype was found a few times. Germline and junction disagree at one end, which may indicate a read error. This chain uses TRBV7-3 with TRBJ2-1; D gene unclear. This CDR3 comprises 15 residues. Germline loops: CDR1 SGHTA, CDR2 FQGTGA. The CDR3 DNA follows: TGTGCCAGCAACTTATTGTTGGATGGCTACAATGAGCAGTTCTTC. As protein: CASNLLLDGYNEQFF.

Ten or more counts support this clonotype. The rearrangement uses TRBV18 and TRBJ2-4, with TRBD1 as a possible D gene (6 bases). The CDR3 totals 13 residues. Germline assignment: CDR1 KGHSH and CDR2 LQKENI. Trimming cost V 5 bases and J 5 bases, with 10 bases left between them. The CDR3 region is CASSSDRQNIQYF. DNA of the CDR3: TGTGCCAGCTCATCGGACAGACAAAACATTCAGTACTTC.

V is TRBV10-2 and J is TRBJ2-2, with a possible D match to TRBD2 (5 bases). Trimming stripped 10 bases from V and 6 bases from J, with 18 bases between. The CDR3 spans 14 residues. Germline CDR1 reads WSHSY; CDR2 reads SAAADI. Here the CDR3 reads CAIRRGPGSGELFF. The CDR3 DNA reads as TGCGCCATCCGCCGAGGGCCTGGGTCCGGGGAGCTGTTTTTT.

This clonotype was detected a few times. The V call is TRBV20-1, the J call TRBJ1-1, with 9 nucleotides matching TRBD1. Trimming removed 1 base from V and 5 bases from J; junction bases left unmatched: 8. CDR1 is DFQATT and CDR2 is SNEGSKA in the germline V gene (reference sequence). The CDR3 length is 15 residues. CDR3 loop: CSARGQTGTGTEAFF. In DNA, the CDR3 is TGCAGTGCTAGAGGCCAAACCGGGACAGGGACTGAAGCTTTCTTT.

The genes are TRBV20-1 and TRBJ2-3; D possibly corresponds to TRBD2 (6 bases). The CDR3 runs 18 residues. Germline CDR1 is DFQATT and CDR2 is SNEGSKA (reference sequence). The V end lost 3 bases, the J end lost 2 bases, and 24 bases lay between the germline ends. The CDR3 nucleotides read TGCAGTGCTAGGTGCCGTCTCTTAGGGACTCATAACACAGATACGCAGTATTTT. This sequence encodes CSARCRLLGTHNTDTQYF.

The gene calls are TRBV12-3 or TRBV12-4 and TRBJ2-3, with D possibly being TRBD1 (6 bases). V was shortened by 8 bases and J by 4 bases, with 13 bases between the two germline ends. The length of the CDR3 is 13 residues. CDR3 amino acids: CASGGGRADTQYF. The CDR3 bases are TGTGCCAGCGGGGGCGGTCGCGCAGATACGCAGTATTTT.

A word on this clonotype: A much larger clone lies a single base off, so this may be a read error. The chain couples TRBV7-3 to TRBJ2-1, with D perhaps matching TRBD1 (6 bases). The V end was cut by 5 bases, the J end by 10 bases, with 24 bases between. CDR3 size: 16 residues. Germline V CDR1 and CDR2: SGHTA, FQGTGA. This CDR3 is CASSLTYWDTIHEQFF. The DNA of the CDR3 is TGTGCCAGCAGCCTCACATACTGGGACACGATACACGAGCAGTTCTTC.

This clonotype has a handful of counts. The rearrangement links TRBV10-2 to TRBJ1-3, with D uncertain. From germline, CDR1 is WSHSY and CDR2 SAAADI. This CDR3 contains 16 residues. V was shortened by 2 bases and J by 1 base, with 12 bases between the two germline ends. This CDR3 reads CASSERWERSGNTIYF. In DNA, the CDR3 is TGCGCCAGCAGTGAGAGATGGGAAAGATCTGGAAACACCATATATTTT.

The V call is TRBV9, the J call TRBJ2-3; D not resolved. The CDR3 runs to 13 residues. V gave up 4 bases and J gave up 4 bases, with 10 bases separating them. Germline assignment: CDR1 SGDLS and CDR2 YYNGEE. CDR3 amino acids: CASSTGIADTQYF. CDR3 in DNA: TGTGCCAGCAGCACCGGCATAGCAGATACGCAGTATTTT.

The chain is built from TRBV3-1 and TRBJ1-6; unclear D gene. V was cut by 3 bases and J by 6 bases, with 9 bases left in between. This CDR3 has 14 residues. Germline V CDR1 and CDR2: LGHDT, YNNKEL (reference sequence). CDR3 in amino acids: CASSHVDSNSPLHF. Here the CDR3 DNA reads TGTGCCAGCAGCCACGTGGATTCTAATTCACCCCTCCACTTT.